The entry below describes one TCR beta chain. This clonotype was seen at least ten times. Its antigen has not been determined. No much larger clonotype is one base removed from it; base qualities were not supplied. The CDR1 and CDR2 encoded by the germline V gene are SGHVS and FQNEAQ. The CDR3 goes from the cysteine to the phenylalanine over 15 residues. The only DNA kept is the CDR3, 45 bases in frame from the first base. The V end loses 6 bases and the J end loses 1 base, and a stretch of 16 bases separates them. TCR beta CDR3 regions were amplified from RNA transcripts. The TCR CDR3 was subjected to a first round of RT-PCR using the HTBI primer set and the Qiagen OneStep RT-PCR kit. A second multiplex PCR round built the libraries, followed by size selection and purification. Libraries were sequenced paired-end with 100 bp reads on an Illumina HiSeq2000. The source study handled its data this way. SOAPnuke was used to process the raw data, throwing out any read that contained adapters or uncalled bases, had a mean Phred below 15, or lacked an exact constant-primer or identifier match. High-quality paired reads were merged with COPE v1.2.5, and unique nucleotide sequences were defined as clonotypes. Clonotypes were aligned to IMGT TRBV, TRBD and TRBJ reference segments using MiTCR v1.1. Only V-J combinations with frequency above 0.0001, covering 99% to 99.2% of repertoires, were analysed. A TCS score was defined as the ratio between F50 (clonal expansion) and ExV (chaos), using BLOSUM62-based TCRdist between CDR3 peptides within each V-J. Welch's t-statistics and random forest reduced 514 V-J features to around 14, which were used in a naive Bayes classifier (R e1071). The Morisita-Horn index was used to measure how similar the thyroid and blood repertoires were. TCRdb cleaned the public reads at Q25 with fastp, built clones with MiXCR and kept in-frame beta chains. All rows with the same CDR3 protein become a single entry with the most common DNA and genes. What appears here as the V and J calls and clone size reflects TCRdb's work, not the paper's. The sample table shows roughly 560,000 distinct CDR3 sequences, and roughly 14% are seen once. The top ten clones comprise 4.3% of the sample.

Ophthalmopathy patients had moderately to severely active disease, with a Clinical Activity Score of 3 or more, a NOSPECS grade of 4 or more, and a disease duration of less than 3 months. Patients with uncontrolled infections, other autoimmune diseases, pregnancy or lactation were excluded. Diagnoses were based on clinical symptoms, serum thyroxine and TRAb, thyroid ultrasound and orbital computed tomography. PBMCs were isolated from about 10 ml of fresh peripheral blood by Ficoll-Paque density gradient centrifugation. Total RNA was extracted with Trizol reagent, and quality was checked on an Agilent 2100 Bioanalyzer. The entry originates in a study of T cells in Graves' hyperthyroidism and ophthalmopathy (dated 2019 in TCRdb). About the investigation overall: Peripheral blood was sampled at the time of initial diagnosis, prior to any treatment. To identify TCR V-J signatures that set the groups apart, the researchers used a discovery cohort of 100 or so patients, made up of fewer than 50 with Graves' ophthalmopathy and 55 to 65 with stable Graves' hyperthyroidism. Prospective prediction of ophthalmopathy was tested in an independent validation cohort consisting of fewer than 20 hyperthyroidism patients and around 16 patients who later progressed to ophthalmopathy. The 100 discovery patients were randomly split 7:3 into training and test sets. Thyroid tissue and blood T-cell repertoires from roughly six Graves' hyperthyroidism patients were also compared in the study. Following sampling, methimazole starting at 30 mg daily was given to hyperthyroidism patients, and high-dose intravenous methylprednisolone was given to ophthalmopathy patients. The paper describes TCR Vbeta CDR3 sequencing of fewer than 150 peripheral blood samples, made up of fewer than 50 ophthalmopathy patients, around 78 hyperthyroidism patients and roughly 17 progressor patients. What the research found in general, with its limitations: Most expanded thyroid clonotypes (frequency above 0.001) were also found in blood, which suggests that blood repertoires may mirror thyroid immune responses. A 13 V-J signature model separated ophthalmopathy from stable hyperthyroidism, with around 90% sensitivity and roughly 84% specificity in cross-validation and 80%/75% in testing. Sample size was not statistically predetermined, and blinding of investigators to group allocation was not performed. In validation, the model predicted progression to ophthalmopathy a median of about 6 months before onset, with over 55% sensitivity and about 72% specificity.

This receptor chain uses TRBV7-8 and TRBJ2-7; a tentative D match to TRBD1 spans 6 bases. The source of this sequence is a woman aged 40 to 50 with Graves' ophthalmopathy. Sequencing was done on a sample of blood. The CDR3 region has the sequence CASRGSRDKSYEQYF. Here is the DNA: TGTGCCAGCAGGGGCAGCCGGGACAAGTCCTACGAGCAGTACTTC. The full variable domain, completed from the reference TRBV7-8 and TRBJ2-7 proteins outside the CDR3, reads GAGVSQSPRYKVAKRGQDVALRCDPISGHVSLFWYQQALGQGPEFLTYFQNEAQLDKSGLPSDRFFAERPEGSVSTLKIQRTQQEDSAVYLCASRGSRDKSYEQYFGPGTRLTVT.